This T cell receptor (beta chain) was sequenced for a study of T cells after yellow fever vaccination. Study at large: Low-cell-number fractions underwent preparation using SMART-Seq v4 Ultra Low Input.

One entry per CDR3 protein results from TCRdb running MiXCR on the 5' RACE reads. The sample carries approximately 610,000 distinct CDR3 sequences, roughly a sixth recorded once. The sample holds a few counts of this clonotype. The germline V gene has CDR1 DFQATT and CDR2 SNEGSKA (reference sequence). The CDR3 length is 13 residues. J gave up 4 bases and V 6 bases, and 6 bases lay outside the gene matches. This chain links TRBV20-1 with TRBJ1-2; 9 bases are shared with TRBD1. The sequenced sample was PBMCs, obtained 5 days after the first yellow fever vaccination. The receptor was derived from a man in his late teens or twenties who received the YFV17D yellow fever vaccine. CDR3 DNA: TGCAGTGCAAGAACAGGGGGCGGCTATGGCTACACCTTC. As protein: CSARTGGGYGYTF.